This TCR beta chain was found in a study of OX40 agonist ivuxolimab in advanced cancers. Study at large: The drug used for patients, ivuxolimab, was an agonistic anti-OX40 (CD134) antibody. Eligibility rules accepted prior anti-PD-1, anti-PD-L1 or anti-CTLA-4 therapy, and 35% to 40% had some.

The study's findings and limits: Normalized expansion of T-cell clones was also low for some nonresponders.

V was cut by 0 bases and J by 0 bases, with 9 bases left in between. This CDR3 comprises 15 residues. CDR1 is SGHRS, CDR2 YFSETQ, per germline. This clone has a single count. Its antigen is undetermined. People who had autoimmune disease history or systemic immunosuppression were excluded. Only in-frame clones appear in the TCRdb table, and some are missing; sequencing was by immunoSEQ multiplex PCR. In the table there are fewer than 130,000 clones, roughly 90% of which are singletons. Sequenced here: CD4+ or CD8+ T cells sorted from blood, sampled in a trial of the OX40 agonist ivuxolimab. The gene calls are TRBV5-1 and TRBJ2-5; D not certain. The origin of this receptor is an adult with an advanced solid tumor such as melanoma, head and neck, liver or kidney cancer. The DNA for the CDR3 is TGCGCCAGCAGCTTGGTGGCGGCAAACCAAGAGACCCAGTACTTC. It translates to CASSLVAANQETQYF.